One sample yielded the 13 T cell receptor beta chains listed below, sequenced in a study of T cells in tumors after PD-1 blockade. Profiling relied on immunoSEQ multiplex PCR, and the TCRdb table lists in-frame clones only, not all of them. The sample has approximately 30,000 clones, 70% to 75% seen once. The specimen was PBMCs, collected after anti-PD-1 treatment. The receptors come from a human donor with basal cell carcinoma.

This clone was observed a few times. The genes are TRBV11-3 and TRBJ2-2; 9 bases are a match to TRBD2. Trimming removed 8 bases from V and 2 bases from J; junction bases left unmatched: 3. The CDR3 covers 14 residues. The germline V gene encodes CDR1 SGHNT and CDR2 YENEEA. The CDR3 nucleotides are TGTGCCAGCTCTAGCGGGACAAACACCGGGGAGCTGTTTTTT. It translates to CASSSGTNTGELFF.

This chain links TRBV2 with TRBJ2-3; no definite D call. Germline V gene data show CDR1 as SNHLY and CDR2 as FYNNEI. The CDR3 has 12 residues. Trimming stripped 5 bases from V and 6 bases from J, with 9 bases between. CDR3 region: CASSQLADTQYF. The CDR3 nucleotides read TGTGCCAGCAGTCAGTTAGCTGATACGCAGTATTTT.

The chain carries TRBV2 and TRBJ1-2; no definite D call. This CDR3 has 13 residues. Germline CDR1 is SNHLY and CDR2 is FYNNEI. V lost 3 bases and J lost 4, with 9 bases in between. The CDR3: CASSEEQTYGYTF. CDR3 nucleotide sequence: TGTGCCAGCAGTGAGGAGCAGACCTATGGCTACACCTTC. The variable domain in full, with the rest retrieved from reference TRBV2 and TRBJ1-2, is EPEVTQTPSHQVTQMGQEVILRCVPISNHLYFYWYRQILGQKVEFLVSFYNNEISEKSEIFDDQFSVERPDGSNFTLKIRSTKLEDSAMYFCASSEEQTYGYTFGSGTRLTVV.

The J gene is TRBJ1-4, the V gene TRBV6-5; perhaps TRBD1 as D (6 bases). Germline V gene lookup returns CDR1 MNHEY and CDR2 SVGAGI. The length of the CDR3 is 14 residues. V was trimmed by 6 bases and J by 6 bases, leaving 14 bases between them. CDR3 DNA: TGTGCCAGCAGGGATGGACAGTCACATGAAAAACTGTTTTTT. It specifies CASRDGQSHEKLFF.

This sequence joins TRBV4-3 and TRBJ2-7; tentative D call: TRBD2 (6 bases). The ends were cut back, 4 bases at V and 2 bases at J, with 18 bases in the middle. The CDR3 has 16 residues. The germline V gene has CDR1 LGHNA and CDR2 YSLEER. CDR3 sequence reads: CASSPGWGTVTYEQYF. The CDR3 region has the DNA TGCGCCAGCAGCCCAGGATGGGGGACTGTGACCTACGAGCAGTACTTC.

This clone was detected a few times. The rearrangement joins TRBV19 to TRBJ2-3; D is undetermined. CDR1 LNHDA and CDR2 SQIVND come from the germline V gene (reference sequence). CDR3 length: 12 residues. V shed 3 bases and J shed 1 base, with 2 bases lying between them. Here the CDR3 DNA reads TGTGCCAGTAGTATGGGCACAGATACGCAGTATTTT. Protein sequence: CASSMGTDTQYF. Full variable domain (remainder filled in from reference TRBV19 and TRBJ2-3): DGGITQSPKYLFRKEGQNVTLSCEQNLNHDAMYWYRQDPGQGLRLIYYSQIVNDFQKGDIAEGYSVSREKKESFPLTVTSAQKNPTAFYLCASSMGTDTQYFGPGTRLTVL.

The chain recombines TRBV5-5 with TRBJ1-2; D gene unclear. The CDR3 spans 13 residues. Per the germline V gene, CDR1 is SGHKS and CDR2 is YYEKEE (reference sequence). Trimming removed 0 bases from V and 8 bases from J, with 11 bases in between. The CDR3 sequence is CASSLAGPLGYTF. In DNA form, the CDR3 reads TGTGCCAGCAGCTTGGCAGGACCTTTGGGCTACACCTTC.

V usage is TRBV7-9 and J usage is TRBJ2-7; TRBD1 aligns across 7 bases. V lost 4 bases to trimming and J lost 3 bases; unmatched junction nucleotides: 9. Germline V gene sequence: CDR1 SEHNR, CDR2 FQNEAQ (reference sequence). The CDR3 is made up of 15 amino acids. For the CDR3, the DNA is TGTGCCAGCAGCTCAGGGGACAGCGGACGCTACGAGCAGTACTTC. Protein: CASSSGDSGRYEQYF.

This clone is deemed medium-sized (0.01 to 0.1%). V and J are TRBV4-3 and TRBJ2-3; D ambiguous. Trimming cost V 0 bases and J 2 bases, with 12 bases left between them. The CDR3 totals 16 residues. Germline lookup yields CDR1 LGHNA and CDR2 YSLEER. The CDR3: CASSQDRAPDTDTQYF. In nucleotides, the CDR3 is TGCGCCAGCAGCCAAGATCGGGCTCCGGACACAGATACGCAGTATTTT.

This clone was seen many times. The CDR3 is CASSVDFGAGNTIYF. CDR3 nucleotide sequence: TGTGCCAGCAGCGTAGATTTTGGAGCTGGAAACACCATATATTTT. The rearrangement links TRBV9 to TRBJ1-3, with D uncertain. The CDR3 has 15 amino acids. Trimming left V 0 bases short and J 2 bases short, with 9 bases between. Germline V CDR1 and CDR2: SGDLS, YYNGEE.

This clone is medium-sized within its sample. Here the CDR3 DNA reads TGTGCCAGCAGAGGTGACAGAGCGACTAGCGGCTACGAGCAGTACTTC. Amino acids: CASRGDRATSGYEQYF. The chain recombines TRBV7-9 with TRBJ2-7; 9 nucleotides align to TRBD2. Germline CDR1 is SEHNR and CDR2 is FQNEAQ (reference sequence). J gave up 3 bases and V 6 bases, and 12 bases lay outside the gene matches. CDR3 length: 16 amino acids. Drawing the rest from reference TRBV7-9 and TRBJ2-7, the complete variable domain is DTGVSQNPRHKITKRGQNVTFRCDPISEHNRLYWYRQTLGQGPEFLTYFQNEAQLEKSRLLSDRFSAERPKGSFSTLEIQRTEQGDSAMYLCASRGDRATSGYEQYFGPGTRLTVT.

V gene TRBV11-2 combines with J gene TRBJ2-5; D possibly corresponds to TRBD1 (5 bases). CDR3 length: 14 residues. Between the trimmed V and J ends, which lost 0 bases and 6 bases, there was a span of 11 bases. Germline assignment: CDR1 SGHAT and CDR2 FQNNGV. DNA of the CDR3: TGTGCCAGCAGCTTAGATAGGGGTACCCAGACCCAGTACTTC. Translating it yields CASSLDRGTQTQYF.

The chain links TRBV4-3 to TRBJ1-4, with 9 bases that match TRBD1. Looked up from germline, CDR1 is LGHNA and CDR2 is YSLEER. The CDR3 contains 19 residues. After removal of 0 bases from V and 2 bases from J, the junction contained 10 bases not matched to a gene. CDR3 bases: TGCGCCAGCAGCCAAGATCAAAGTAACAGGGGGCTTACTAATGAAAAACTGTTTTTT. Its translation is CASSQDQSNRGLTNEKLFF.